What follows describes a single TCR beta chain. Original analysis: Amplifying reference gene primers gave estimates of nucleated cell counts. Produced via immunoSEQ multiplex PCR; TCRdb's table is partial and in-frame only. V, J and clone size are taken as reported in that table, and D and trimming were inferred from the DNA itself. The sample yields a few hundred thousand clones, 85% seen once. Germline V lookup: CDR1 SGHDT, CDR2 YYEEEE. V was shortened by 0 bases and J by 7 bases, with 7 bases between the two germline ends. The CDR3 covers 13 residues. This entry belongs to a study of blood T cell repertoires in COVID-19. Whole-study context: Whether acute or convalescent, the COVID-19 samples came from the United States, Italy and Spain. Nucleic acid was either cDNA or gDNA, and it came from T cells, B-cell-depleted T cells, or PBMCs.

Sequencing was performed on peripheral blood. The source is a young woman with acute or convalescent COVID-19. V and J are TRBV5-6 and TRBJ1-4; D remains ambiguous. DNA for the CDR3: TGTGCCAGCAGCTTGGACAGTGTTGAAAAACTGTTTTTT. Translating it yields CASSLDSVEKLFF.